This T cell receptor beta chain was identified in a study of beta chain features in type 1 diabetes listed by TCRdb under 2018. Background on the whole study: Mean age, gender distribution, total cell number and subset yield did not differ between patients and healthy donors. A total of roughly 110 million sorted cells were examined across all samples, and the number of cells per subset was strongly correlated with RNA yield. The study compared TCRB repertoires of sorted circulating CD4+ T cell subsets between recently diagnosed type 1 diabetes patients and matched healthy donors. Regulatory and stem cell-like memory subsets were obtained from only 8 patients and about 8 healthy donors, while naive and central memory subsets were obtained from all 30 or so donors.

The entire amount of isolated RNA was reverse transcribed using the High Capacity cDNA Reverse Transcription Kit, so the sequenced TCRB transcripts were expressed ones. Deep immunoSEQ sequencing was applied to naive, central memory and regulatory T cell samples, giving an average of approximately 4 million total reads per sample. Sorted cells were lysed in RLT buffer, and RNA was extracted using DNase-treated RNeasy Micro or Mini kits according to cell number. Each cell subset was processed separately to prevent cross-contamination, with patient and healthy donor samples processed together. TCRB sequences were amplified from cDNA with the immunoSEQ multiplex PCR, producing 87-bp fragments spanning the CDR3 region. Sequencing of the amplicons was performed on the Illumina HiSeq platform. For the original study's pipeline: PCR bias was computationally corrected using synthetic template baselines, reads within Hamming distance 2 were collapsed, and singletons that could not be merged were discarded. Reads were aligned against IMGT so that V, D and J genes, CDR3 length and insertions or deletions at six rearrangement sites could be assigned. Within each subset, clonotype counts were normalized to the number of sorted cells before true diversity and Gini coefficients were calculated with the tcR R package. The overlap coefficient, calculated on TCRB nucleotide sequences, was used to quantify repertoire sharing. TCRdb limited this immuneACCESS table to in-frame rearrangements with V and J called. A share of clones is missing; checked studies link under half to unresolved V genes, and the rest is unexplained. That table is the source of V, J and clone size, and D and trimming were worked out from the DNA. This sample is represented by about 140,000 clones; roughly 10% of them were singletons. The leading ten clones occupy about 0.6% of the sample.

As regards this clone: Its antigen specificity is not known. Base-call qualities are not available, and no considerably larger clone is one nucleotide away.

Inclusive of the bounding cysteine and phenylalanine, the CDR3 is 16 residues long. Left in the record is the CDR3 DNA by itself, 48 bases read in frame from the first base. Trimmed from V: 4 bases; trimmed from J: 1 base; junction bases lacking a gene match: 6. CDR1 SNHLY and CDR2 FYNNEI were looked up in the germline V gene. Study-wide findings and limitations: PCR might favor shorter templates, but patient and control samples were amplified and corrected together, so any skew would affect both groups equally. Type 1 diabetes patients showed a moderate but significant shortening of TCRB CDR3 length in all four CD4+ subsets. Sequencing cDNA rather than genomic DNA could over-represent highly expressing activated cells, although activation and CD3 levels did not differ between groups. Naive, central memory and regulatory TCRB repertoires appeared to be more alike among patients than among healthy donors. Fewer insertions and more nucleotide deletions at VDJ recombination sites were observed in patients with type 1 diabetes, implying thymic rearrangement abnormalities. Because small numbers of individuals were included in the HLA sub-analyses, any influence of HLA type on TCRB rearrangement was left unresolved.

A single peripheral blood draw of around 0.11 L on average was collected from each donor into heparinised tubes. Using a panel that included CD45RO, CCR7, CD25, CD127, CD95 and CD27, naive, central memory, regulatory and stem cell-like memory CD4+ T cells were sorted on a BD FACSAria II. All sorted populations exceeded 95% purity. PBMCs were isolated right away by Lymphoprep density gradient centrifugation and were stained directly, without culture. Samples were stained and sorted in pairs, with one healthy donor and one patient per experiment, so that batch effects were minimized. Sequencing was done on a sample of central memory CD4+ T cells from blood. The V and J segments used are TRBV2 and TRBJ2-3, with 9 bases matching TRBD2. The origin of this receptor is a woman aged 40 to 50 in good health. The DNA sequence follows: TGTGCCAGCAGTGGCCAGCGGGGGGAACGCACAGATACGCAGTATTTT. It is translated as CASSGQRGERTDTQYF.